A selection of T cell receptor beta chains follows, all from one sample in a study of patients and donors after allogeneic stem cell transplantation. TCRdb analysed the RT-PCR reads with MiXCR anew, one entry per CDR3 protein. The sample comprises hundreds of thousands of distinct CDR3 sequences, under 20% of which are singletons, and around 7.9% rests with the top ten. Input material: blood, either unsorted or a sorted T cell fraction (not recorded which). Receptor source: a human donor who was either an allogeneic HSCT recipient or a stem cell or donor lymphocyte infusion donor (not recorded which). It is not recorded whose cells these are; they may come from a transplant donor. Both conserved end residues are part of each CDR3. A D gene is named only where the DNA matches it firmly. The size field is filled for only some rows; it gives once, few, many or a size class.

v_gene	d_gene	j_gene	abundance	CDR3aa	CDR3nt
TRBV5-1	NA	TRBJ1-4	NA	CASSLGLTTTNEKLFF	TGCGCCAGCAGCTTGGGTCTAACAACGACTAATGAAAAACTGTTTTTT
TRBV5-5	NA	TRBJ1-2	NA	CASSRTDSLGGYGYTF	TGTGCCAGCAGCCGAACCGACAGCCTTGGGGGCTATGGCTACACCTTC
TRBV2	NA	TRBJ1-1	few	CASATGYEAFF	TGTGCCAGCGCTACGGGATATGAAGCTTTCTTT
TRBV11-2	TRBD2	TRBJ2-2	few	CASSFSGGITGELFF	TGTGCCAGCAGCTTTAGCGGGGGAATCACCGGGGAGCTGTTTTTT
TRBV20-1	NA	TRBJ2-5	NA	CSATDQSRETQYF	TGCAGTGCTACCGACCAGTCAAGAGAGACCCAGTACTTC
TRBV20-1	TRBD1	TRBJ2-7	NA	CSARSRDRVFSEQYF	TGCAGTGCTAGAAGCCGGGACAGGGTATTCTCCGAGCAGTACTTC
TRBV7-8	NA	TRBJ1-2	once	CASSLDRGGTSYGYTF	TGTGCCAGCAGCTTAGATAGGGGGGGTACTTCTTATGGCTACACCTTC
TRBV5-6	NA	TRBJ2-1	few	CASSSKLVSYNEQFF	TGTGCCAGCAGCTCCAAACTAGTATCCTACAATGAGCAGTTCTTC
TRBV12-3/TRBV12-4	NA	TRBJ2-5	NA	CASSLKAGANQETQYF	TGTGCCAGCAGTTTAAAGGCTGGGGCCAACCAAGAGACCCAGTACTTC
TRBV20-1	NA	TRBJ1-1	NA	CSAETPQAFF	TGCAGTGCCGAGACACCCCAAGCTTTCTTT
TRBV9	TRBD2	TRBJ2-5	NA	CASSVEVTAGAGETQYF	TGTGCCAGCAGCGTAGAAGTAACGGCGGGAGCAGGAGAGACCCAGTACTTC
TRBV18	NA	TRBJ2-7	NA	CASSPENSYEQYF	TGTGCCAGCTCACCTGAAAACTCCTACGAGCAGTACTTC
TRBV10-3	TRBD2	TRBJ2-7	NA	CAISESSWTSGSPYEQYF	TGTGCCATCAGTGAGTCGTCTTGGACTAGCGGGAGCCCCTACGAGCAGTACTTC
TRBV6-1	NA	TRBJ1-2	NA	CASSEIGQIFYGYTF	TGTGCCAGCAGTGAAATAGGACAGATCTTCTATGGCTACACCTTC
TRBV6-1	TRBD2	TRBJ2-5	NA	CATDRVRLAGKETQYF	TGTGCCACCGATCGAGTGCGACTAGCGGGAAAAGAGACCCAGTACTTC
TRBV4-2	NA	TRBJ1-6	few	CASSQDSRRLSGGSPLHF	TGTGCCAGCAGCCAAGATTCGAGGAGGTTGTCCGGCGGTTCACCCCTCCACTTT
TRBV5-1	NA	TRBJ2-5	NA	CASLDSTQETQYF	TGCGCCAGTTTGGACAGCACTCAAGAGACCCAGTACTTC
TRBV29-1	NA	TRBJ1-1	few	CSVEDPPDSNTEAFF	TGCAGCGTTGAAGATCCCCCGGACAGCAACACTGAAGCTTTCTTT
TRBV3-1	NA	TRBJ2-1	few	CASSQAHRDHYNEQFF	TGTGCCAGCAGCCAAGCTCACAGGGATCACTACAATGAGCAGTTCTTC
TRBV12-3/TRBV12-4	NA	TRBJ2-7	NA	CASGFPSGEQYF	TGTGCCAGCGGTTTTCCCAGCGGCGAGCAGTACTTC
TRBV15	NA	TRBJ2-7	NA	CATSRHHEQYF	TGTGCCACCAGCAGGCACCACGAGCAGTACTTC
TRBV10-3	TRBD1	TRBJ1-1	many	CAIRRDRDTEAFF	TGTGCCATCAGGCGAGACAGGGACACTGAAGCTTTCTTT
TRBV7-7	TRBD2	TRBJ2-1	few	CASSPSFRTSGNLSYNEQFF	TGTGCCAGCAGCCCTAGCTTTAGGACTAGCGGGAATCTATCCTACAATGAGCAGTTCTTC
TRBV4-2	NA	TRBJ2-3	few	CASSPGFADYTDTQYF	TGTGCCAGCAGCCCCGGCTTTGCGGACTACACAGATACGCAGTATTTT
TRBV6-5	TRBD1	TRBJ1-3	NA	CATRGVGNTIYF	TGTGCCACCAGGGGGGTTGGAAACACCATATATTTT
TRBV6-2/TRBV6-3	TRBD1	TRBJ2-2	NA	CASSYSGVRGQGRNTGELFF	TGTGCCAGCAGTTACTCAGGGGTCAGGGGACAGGGTCGGAACACCGGGGAGCTGTTTTTT
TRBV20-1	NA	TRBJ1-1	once	CSAPETGYTEAFF	TGCAGTGCACCCGAAACAGGGTACACTGAAGCTTTCTTT
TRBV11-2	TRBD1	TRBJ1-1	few	CASSLPGTGEEAFF	TGTGCCAGCAGCTTGCCCGGGACAGGGGAGGAAGCTTTCTTT
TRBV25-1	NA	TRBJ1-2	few	CASSKGGLYGYTF	TGTGCCAGCAGCAAAGGAGGCCTCTATGGCTACACCTTC
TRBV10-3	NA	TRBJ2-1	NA	CAISESGRGRGWEQFF	TGTGCCATCAGTGAGTCGGGGCGAGGCCGCGGATGGGAGCAGTTCTTC
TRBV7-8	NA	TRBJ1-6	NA	CASSLRQINSPLHF	TGTGCCAGCAGCTTAAGGCAGATTAATTCACCCCTCCACTTT
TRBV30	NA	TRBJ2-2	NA	CAWIAGVPGELFF	TGTGCCTGGATCGCAGGGGTACCCGGGGAGCTGTTTTTT
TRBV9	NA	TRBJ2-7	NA	CASSVDSVPSYEQYF	TGTGCCAGCAGCGTCGATAGCGTACCCTCCTACGAGCAGTACTTC
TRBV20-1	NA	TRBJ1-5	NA	CSARQGNNQPQHF	TGCAGTGCTAGACAGGGGAATAATCAGCCCCAGCATTTT
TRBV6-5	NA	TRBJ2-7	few	CASSLFRADEQYF	TGTGCCAGCAGTTTGTTCAGGGCGGACGAGCAGTACTTC
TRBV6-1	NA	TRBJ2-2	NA	CASSHSYTGELFF	TGTGCCAGCAGCCACTCATACACCGGGGAGCTGTTTTTT
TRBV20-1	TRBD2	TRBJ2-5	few	CSARTSGTRVQETQYF	TGCAGTGCTAGGACTAGCGGCACACGTGTCCAAGAGACCCAGTACTTC
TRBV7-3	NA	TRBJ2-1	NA	CASSLGSGGEQFF	TGTGCCAGCAGCTTAGGGTCTGGGGGTGAGCAGTTCTTC
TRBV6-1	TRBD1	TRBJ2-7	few	CASSGPGTGGSYEQYF	TGTGCCAGCAGTGGCCCCGGGACAGGGGGCTCCTACGAGCAGTACTTC
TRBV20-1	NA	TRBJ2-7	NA	CSARDPRSRSYEQYF	TGCAGTGCTAGAGATCCCAGGTCCCGCTCCTACGAGCAGTACTTC
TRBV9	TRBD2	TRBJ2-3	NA	CASSPFPAGGTDTQYF	TGTGCCAGCAGCCCCTTTCCTGCGGGGGGAACAGATACGCAGTATTTT
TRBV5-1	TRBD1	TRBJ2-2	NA	CASSRLGGQGARNTGELFF	TGCGCCAGCAGTCGTTTAGGTGGACAGGGGGCGAGAAACACCGGGGAGCTGTTTTTT
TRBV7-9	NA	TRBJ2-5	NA	CASSFPQRGTQYF	TGTGCCAGCAGCTTCCCCCAACGGGGGACCCAGTACTTC